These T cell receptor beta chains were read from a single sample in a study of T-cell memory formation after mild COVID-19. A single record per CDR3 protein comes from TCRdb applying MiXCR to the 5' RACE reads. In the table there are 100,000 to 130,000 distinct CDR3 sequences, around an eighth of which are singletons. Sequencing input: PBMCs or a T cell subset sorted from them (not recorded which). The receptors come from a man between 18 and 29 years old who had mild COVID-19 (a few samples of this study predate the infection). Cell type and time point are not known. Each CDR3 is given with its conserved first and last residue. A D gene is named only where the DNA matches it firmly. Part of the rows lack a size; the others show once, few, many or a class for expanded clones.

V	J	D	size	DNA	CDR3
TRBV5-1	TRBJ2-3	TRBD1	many	TGCGCCAGCAGCTTGGAGACAGGGGACACAGATACGCAGTATTTT	CASSLETGDTDTQYF
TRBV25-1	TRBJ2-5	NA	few	TGTGCCAGCAGTGATTGGCGGGCCCAAGAGACCCAGTACTTC	CASSDWRAQETQYF
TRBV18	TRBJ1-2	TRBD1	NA	TGTGCCAGCTCACAAAGGGACAGGGATGCTGTTGGCTACACCTTC	CASSQRDRDAVGYTF
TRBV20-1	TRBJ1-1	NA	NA	TGCAGTGCTAGAGATGTAACCCTGGGGGATAACACTGAAGCTTTCTTT	CSARDVTLGDNTEAFF
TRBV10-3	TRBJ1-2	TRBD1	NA	TGTGCCATCGCGGGACAGAGGATTAACTATGGCTACACCTTC	CAIAGQRINYGYTF
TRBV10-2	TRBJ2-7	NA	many	TGCGCCAGCAGTGAGTCGCCCGATTCCTCCTACGAGCAGTACTTC	CASSESPDSSYEQYF
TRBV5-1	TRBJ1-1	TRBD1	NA	TGCGCCAGCAGCGGGACAGGGCCGAACACTGAAGCTTTCTTT	CASSGTGPNTEAFF
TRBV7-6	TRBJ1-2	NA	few	TGTGCCAGCAGCCCCTCAGGGACATACTATGGCTACACCTTC	CASSPSGTYYGYTF
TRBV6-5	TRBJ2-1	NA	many	TGTGCCAGCAGTTACGGGGGAAGCTCCTACAATGAGCAGTTCTTC	CASSYGGSSYNEQFF
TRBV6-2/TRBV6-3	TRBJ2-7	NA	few	TGTGCCAGCAGTTACTCCTCTAAGTCCTACGAGCAGTACTTC	CASSYSSKSYEQYF
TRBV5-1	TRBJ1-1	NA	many	TGCGCCAGCAGCTTGCTTAAGAGGCAGGGGCCCACTGAAGCTTTCTTT	CASSLLKRQGPTEAFF
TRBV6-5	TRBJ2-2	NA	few	TGTGCCAGCAGTTACTCAGCCTGGTCGAACACCGGGGAGCTGTTTTTT	CASSYSAWSNTGELFF
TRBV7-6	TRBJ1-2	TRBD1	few	TGTGCCAGCAGCCCCAGGACAGGGCATCATTTCGGCTACACCTTC	CASSPRTGHHFGYTF
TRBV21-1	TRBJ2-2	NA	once	TGTGCCAGCAGCCCGAATGGCAGGGTTATCGCCGGGGAGCTGTTTTTT	CASSPNGRVIAGELFF
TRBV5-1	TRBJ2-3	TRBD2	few	TGCGCCAGCAGCTCCGGGACTAGGAGCACAGATACGCAGTATTTT	CASSSGTRSTDTQYF
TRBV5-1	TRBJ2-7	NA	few	TGCGCCAGCAGCGTCTACCGGGACTTGATATACGAGCAGTACTTC	CASSVYRDLIYEQYF
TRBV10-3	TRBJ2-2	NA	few	TGTGCCACCGGACAGAACACCGGGGAGCTGTTTTTT	CATGQNTGELFF
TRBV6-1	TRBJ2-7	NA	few	TGTGCCAGCAGTGATGGCTGGGCAAGCTCCTACGAGCAGTACTTC	CASSDGWASSYEQYF
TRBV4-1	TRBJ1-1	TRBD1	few	TGCGCCAGCAGCGGCCAGGGGGCGCCTGAAGCTTTCTTT	CASSGQGAPEAFF
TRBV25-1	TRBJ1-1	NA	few	TGTGCCAGCAGTCCCCCGGGCAGGGCGGGCCTATGCGAAGCTTTCTTT	CASSPPGRAGLCEAFF
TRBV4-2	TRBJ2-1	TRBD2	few	TGTGCCAGCAGCCAATTAGCGGGGGGTACCTACAATGAGCAGTTCTTC	CASSQLAGGTYNEQFF
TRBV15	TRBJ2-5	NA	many	TGTGCCACCAGCTCTGACTCACCCCAAGAGACCCAGTACTTC	CATSSDSPQETQYF
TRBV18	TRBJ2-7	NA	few	TGTGCCTCTGGGGGCCCCGGGACACCTAAATACGAGCAGTACTTC	CASGGPGTPKYEQYF
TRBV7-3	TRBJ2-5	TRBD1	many	TGTGCCAGCAGCGAAGATTCCGGGACAGGCTCGGAGGCCCAGTACTTC	CASSEDSGTGSEAQYF
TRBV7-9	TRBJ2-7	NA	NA	TGTGCCAGCAGCCCGGGATCCTACGAGCAGTACTTC	CASSPGSYEQYF
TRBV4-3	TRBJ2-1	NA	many	TGCGCCAGCAGTCGGACGGCGAGCTCCTACAATGAGCAGTTCTTC	CASSRTASSYNEQFF
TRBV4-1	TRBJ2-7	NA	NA	TGCGCCAGCAGCCAAGACCGCCGAATCGGTCGGTCCTACGAGCAGTACTTC	CASSQDRRIGRSYEQYF
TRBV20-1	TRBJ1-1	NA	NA	TGCAGTGCTTGGGGAGAACAGGGAAACACTGAAGCTTTCTTT	CSAWGEQGNTEAFF
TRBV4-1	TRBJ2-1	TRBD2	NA	TGCGCCAGCAGCCACCGCCCTCCCGAACTAGCGGGGGGCCGCAATGAGCAGTTCTTC	CASSHRPPELAGGRNEQFF
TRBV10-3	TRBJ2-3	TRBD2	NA	TGTGCCATCCGGAGAGGACTAGCGGGGAGCACAGATACGCAGTATTTT	CAIRRGLAGSTDTQYF
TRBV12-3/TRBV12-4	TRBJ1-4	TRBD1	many	TGTGCCAGCAGTCAGACGGGACAGGGGCCTTATAATGAAAAACTGTTTTTT	CASSQTGQGPYNEKLFF
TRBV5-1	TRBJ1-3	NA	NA	TGCGCCAGCAGCTTCGCCGGGACGTTAGGTGGAAACACCATATATTTT	CASSFAGTLGGNTIYF
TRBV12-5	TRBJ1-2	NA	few	TGTGCTAGTGGTTTGGAAGGACCTTATGGCTACACCTTC	CASGLEGPYGYTF
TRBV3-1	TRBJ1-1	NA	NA	TGTGCCAGCAGCCAAGATCCCACCGACAGTTACTCGGGCACTGAAGCTTTCTTT	CASSQDPTDSYSGTEAFF
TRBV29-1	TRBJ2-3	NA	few	TGCAGCGTTCAGGACGGCTTCACAGATACGCAGTATTTT	CSVQDGFTDTQYF
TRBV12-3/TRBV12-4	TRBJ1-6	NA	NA	TGTGCCAGCAGATCACCCTTAGTAGGGTGGGACTCACCCCTCCACTTT	CASRSPLVGWDSPLHF
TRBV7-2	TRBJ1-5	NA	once	TGTGCCAGCAGCGAGGACGGGGCCCCCAATCAGCCCCAGCATTTT	CASSEDGAPNQPQHF
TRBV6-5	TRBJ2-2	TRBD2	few	TGTGCCAGCAGTTACGGACTAGCGAGGGACACCGGGGAGCTGTTTTTT	CASSYGLARDTGELFF
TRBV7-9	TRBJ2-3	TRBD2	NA	TGTGCCAGCAGGCAGTCCCGGGGGGGGCTCACAGATACGCAGTATTTT	CASRQSRGGLTDTQYF
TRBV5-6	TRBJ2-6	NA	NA	TGTGCCAGCATCGACAGTCCGAGCTCTGGGGCCAACGTCCTGACTTTC	CASIDSPSSGANVLTF
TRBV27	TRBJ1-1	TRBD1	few	TGTGCCAGCAGTTCCCGACAGGGCTATAACACTGAAGCTTTCTTT	CASSSRQGYNTEAFF
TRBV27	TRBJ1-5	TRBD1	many	TGTGCCAGTCGACAGGGTTTAAGCCAGCCCCAGCATTTT	CASRQGLSQPQHF
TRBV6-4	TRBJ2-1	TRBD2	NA	TGTGCCAGCAGTGACTCGGGGACTAGCGGGGACCCGTTCTTC	CASSDSGTSGDPFF
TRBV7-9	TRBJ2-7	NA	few	TGTGCCAACCACTTCCGCTGTCAAGTCCAGTACTTC	CANHFRCQVQYF
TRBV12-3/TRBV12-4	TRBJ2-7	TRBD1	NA	TGTGCCAGCAGTCTGGACAGGGAAGCCTACGAGCAGTACTTC	CASSLDREAYEQYF
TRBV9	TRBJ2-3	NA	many	TGTGCCAGCAGCCCGACGCTCGGGACTCTGCAGTATTTT	CASSPTLGTLQYF
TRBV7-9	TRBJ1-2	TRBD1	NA	TGTGCCAGCAGCGCCGACAGGGTGGGTTACACCTTC	CASSADRVGYTF
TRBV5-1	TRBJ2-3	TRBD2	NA	TGCGCCAGCAGCAGGACTAGCGGGGGGGCCATGACAGATACGCAGTATTTT	CASSRTSGGAMTDTQYF
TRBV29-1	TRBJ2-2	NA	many	TGCAGCGTTGGGGGGGCAGGGATGAACACCGGGGAGCTGTTTTTT	CSVGGAGMNTGELFF
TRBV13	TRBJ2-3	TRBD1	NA	TGTGCCAGCGGCTACAGGGGGCGTTTCACAGATACGCAGTATTTT	CASGYRGRFTDTQYF
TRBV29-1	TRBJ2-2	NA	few	TGCAGCGTTGAAGAGGCAGGGCTGAACGGGGAGCTGTTTTTT	CSVEEAGLNGELFF
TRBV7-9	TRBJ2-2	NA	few	TGTGCCAGCAGCCCAGTAACCAAGTCCGGGGAGCTGTTTTTT	CASSPVTKSGELFF
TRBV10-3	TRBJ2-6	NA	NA	TGTGCCATCAGTGAAAGAATTCAGCTCTCTGGGGCCAACGTCCTGACTTTC	CAISERIQLSGANVLTF
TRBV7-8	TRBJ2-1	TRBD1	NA	TGTGCCAGCAGTCCTACTTATCGGGACAGGGTCGTATCGGGCGACAATGAGCAGTTCTTC	CASSPTYRDRVVSGDNEQFF
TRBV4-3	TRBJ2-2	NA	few	TGCGCCAGCAGCCAAGATTTGTACAGGGCGATGGACACCGGGGAGCTGTTTTTT	CASSQDLYRAMDTGELFF
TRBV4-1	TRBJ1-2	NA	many	TGCGCCAGCAGCCTGGACAGTACTAACTATGGCTACACCTTC	CASSLDSTNYGYTF
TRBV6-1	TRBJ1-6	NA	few	TGTGCCAGCAGTGAATACCCGGGGTCCTCACCCCTCCACTTT	CASSEYPGSSPLHF
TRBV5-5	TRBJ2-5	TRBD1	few	TGTGCCAGCAGCTCGTTCCGGGACAGGGAAGGAGAGACCCAGTACTTC	CASSSFRDREGETQYF
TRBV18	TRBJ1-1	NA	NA	TGTGCCAGCTCACCTACCGGGACGAGGAACACTGAAGCTTTCTTT	CASSPTGTRNTEAFF